This TCR beta chain is drawn from a study of OX40 agonist ivuxolimab in advanced cancers. V gave up 0 bases and J gave up 0 bases, with 9 bases separating them. The CDR3 contains 15 residues. Germline V CDR1 and CDR2: MNHEY, SVGAGI. This clone was picked up a small number of times. The data were produced by immunoSEQ multiplex PCR, yet TCRdb's version contains in-frame clones alone and is incomplete. The repertoire consists of about 47,000 clones, with around 88% occurring once and the leading ten covering 30% to 35%. Sample: CD4+ or CD8+ T cells sorted from blood, taken in a trial of the OX40 agonist ivuxolimab. The receptor's source is an adult with an advanced solid tumor such as melanoma, head and neck, liver or kidney cancer. The V and J genes are TRBV6-5 and TRBJ2-7; unclear D gene. DNA for the CDR3: TGTGCCAGCAGTTACTCAGGAGCGCACTCCTACGAGCAGTACTTC. This encodes CASSYSGAHSYEQYF.